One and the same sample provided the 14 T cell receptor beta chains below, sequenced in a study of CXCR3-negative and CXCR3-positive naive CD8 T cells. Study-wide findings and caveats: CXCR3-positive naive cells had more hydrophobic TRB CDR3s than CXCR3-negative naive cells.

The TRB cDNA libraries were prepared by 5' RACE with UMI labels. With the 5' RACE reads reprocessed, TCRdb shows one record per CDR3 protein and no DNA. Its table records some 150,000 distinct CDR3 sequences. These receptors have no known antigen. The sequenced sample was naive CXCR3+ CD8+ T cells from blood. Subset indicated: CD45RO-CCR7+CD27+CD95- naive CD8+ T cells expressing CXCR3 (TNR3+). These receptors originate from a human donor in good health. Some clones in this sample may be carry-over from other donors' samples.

This CDR3 reads CASNGVGEAYEQYF. The chain joins TRBV7-9 to TRBJ2-7. CDR3 size: 14 residues. Germline V gene data show CDR1 as SEHNR and CDR2 as FQNEAQ (reference sequence).

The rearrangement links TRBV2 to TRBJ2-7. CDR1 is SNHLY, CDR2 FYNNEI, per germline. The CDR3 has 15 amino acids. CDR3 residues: CASSEATVLDYEQYF.

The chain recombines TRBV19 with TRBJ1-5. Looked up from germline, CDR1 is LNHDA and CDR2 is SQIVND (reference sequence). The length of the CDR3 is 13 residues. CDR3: CASSTAESQPQHF.

The CDR3 loop is CASSFTLTGINEQFF. The chain is built from TRBV28 and TRBJ2-1; TCRdb designates TRBD1, a call that cannot be tested without DNA. Germline values: CDR1 MDHEN, CDR2 SYDVKM. CDR3 length equals 15 residues.

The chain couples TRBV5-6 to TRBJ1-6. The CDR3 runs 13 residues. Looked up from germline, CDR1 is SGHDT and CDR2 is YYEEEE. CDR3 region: CASSHPENSPLHF. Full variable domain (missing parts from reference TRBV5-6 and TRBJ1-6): DAGVTQSPTHLIKTRGQQVTLRCSPKSGHDTVSWYQQALGQGPQFIFQYYEEEERQRGNFPDRFSGHQFPNYSSELNVNALLLGDSALYLCASSHPENSPLHFGNGTRLTVT.

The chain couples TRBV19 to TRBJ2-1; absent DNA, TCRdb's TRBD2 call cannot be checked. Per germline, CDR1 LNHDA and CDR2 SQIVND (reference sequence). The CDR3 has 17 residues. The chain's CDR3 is CASSPTSGRRSYNEQFF.

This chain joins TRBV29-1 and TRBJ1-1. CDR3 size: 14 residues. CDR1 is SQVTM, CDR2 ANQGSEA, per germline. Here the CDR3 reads CSAPSGPANTEAFF.

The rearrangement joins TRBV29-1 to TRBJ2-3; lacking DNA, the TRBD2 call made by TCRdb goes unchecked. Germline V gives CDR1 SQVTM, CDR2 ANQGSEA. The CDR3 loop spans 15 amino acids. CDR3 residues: CSHVGGATITDTQYF.

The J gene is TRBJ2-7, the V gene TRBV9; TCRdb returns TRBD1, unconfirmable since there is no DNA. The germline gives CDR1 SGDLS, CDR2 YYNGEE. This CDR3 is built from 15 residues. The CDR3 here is CASSATSGTRDEQYF.

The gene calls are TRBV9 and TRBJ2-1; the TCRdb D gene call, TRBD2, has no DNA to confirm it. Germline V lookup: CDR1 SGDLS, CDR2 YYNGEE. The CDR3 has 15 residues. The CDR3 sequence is CASSVSGVSYNEQFF. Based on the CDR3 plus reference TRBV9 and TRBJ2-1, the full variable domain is DSGVTQTPKHLITATGQRVTLRCSPRSGDLSVYWYQQSLDQGLQFLIQYYNGEERAKGNILERFSAQQFPDLHSELNLSSLELGDSALYFCASSVSGVSYNEQFFGPGTRLTVL.

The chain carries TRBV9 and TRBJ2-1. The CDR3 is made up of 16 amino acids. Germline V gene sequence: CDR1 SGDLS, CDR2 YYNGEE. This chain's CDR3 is CASSVALDRYHNEQFF.

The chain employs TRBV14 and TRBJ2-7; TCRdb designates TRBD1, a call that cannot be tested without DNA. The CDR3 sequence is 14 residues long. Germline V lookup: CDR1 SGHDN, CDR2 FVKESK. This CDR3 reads CASSLGTTVYEQYF.

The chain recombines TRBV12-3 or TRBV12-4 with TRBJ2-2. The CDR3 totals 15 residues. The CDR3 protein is CASRGSGSNTGELFF.

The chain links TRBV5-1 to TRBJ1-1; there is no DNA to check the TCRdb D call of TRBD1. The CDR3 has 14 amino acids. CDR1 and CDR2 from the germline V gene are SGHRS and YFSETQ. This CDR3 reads CASRLTGAGTEAFF. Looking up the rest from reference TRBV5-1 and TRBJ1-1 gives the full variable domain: KAGVTQTPRYLIKTRGQQVTLSCSPISGHRSVSWYQQTPGQGLQFLFEYFSETQRNKGNFPGRFSGRQFSNSRSEMNVSTLELGDSALYLCASRLTGAGTEAFFGQGTRLTVV.